This TCR beta chain is drawn from a study of cytomegalovirus exposure and HLA in healthy donors. As concerns this clone: Its antigen is undetermined.

Study results and limitations: Across HLA loci, a later analysis found differing TCR association rates, with DRB1 most and HLA-C fewest. Per a prior analysis, the majority of TCR beta V segments were productive roughly 90% or roughly 30% of the time.

The PCR contained 60 Vbeta and 13 Jbeta primers. Sequenced by immunoSEQ multiplex PCR; TCRdb stores in-frame clones only, minus some. In the table there are 150,000 to 200,000 clones, 81% of which are singletons. Trimming stripped 4 bases from V and 0 bases from J, with 10 bases between. The CDR3 has 15 amino acids. Germline CDR1 and CDR2: MNHEY and SVGAGI. This rearrangement joins TRBV6-5 to TRBJ2-1; possibly TRBD2 for D (6 bases). The source of this sequence is a man aged 18 to 30 in good health and CMV-seronegative. The sequenced sample was PBMCs. CDR3 sequence: CASSSPSVSYNEQFF. The CDR3 DNA reads TGTGCCAGCAGTTCACCTAGCGTCTCCTACAATGAGCAGTTCTTC.